This T cell receptor (beta chain) originates from a study of blood T cells in healthy people across ages. Findings of the study overall: Naive CD4+ cells and diversity were both higher in long-lived donors than in aged donors. With age, beta diversity per million T cells declined roughly linearly, significantly by 40.

As regards this clonotype: Its antigen is currently unknown.

A second PCR, run for roughly 7 to 11 cycles, used a sample-barcoded 5' primer plus a J-beta primer mix. Sequencing of every sample gave 2.5 million or more CDR3-containing paired-end reads. One entry per CDR3 protein results from TCRdb running MiXCR on the 5' RACE reads. The sample records around 500,000 distinct CDR3 sequences, more than 45% being singletons. Germline V gives CDR1 LNHDA, CDR2 SQIVND (reference sequence). V shed 5 bases and J 3 bases; nucleotides not matched to a gene: 4. CDR3 length equals 14 residues. The rearrangement links TRBV19 to TRBJ1-2; 9 bases agree with TRBD1. The TCR originated in an older man in good health. Specimen: blood. DNA for the CDR3: TGTGCCAGTAGTCAAAGGGACAGGGACTATGGCTACACCTTC. This translates into CASSQRDRDYGYTF. The variable domain in full, with the rest retrieved from reference TRBV19 and TRBJ1-2, is DGGITQSPKYLFRKEGQNVTLSCEQNLNHDAMYWYRQDPGQGLRLIYYSQIVNDFQKGDIAEGYSVSREKKESFPLTVTSAQKNPTAFYLCASSQRDRDYGYTFGSGTRLTVV.